This TCR beta chain originates from a study of siplizumab effects on memory and regulatory T cells. Naive, memory, effector memory and TEMRA subsets that were unstimulated underwent sequencing in three donor pairs. V lost 11 bases to trimming and J lost 1 base, with 14 bases between them. CDR1 is MNHNS and CDR2 is SASEGT in the germline V gene. This CDR3 is built from 13 residues. Produced via immunoSEQ multiplex PCR; TCRdb's table is partial and in-frame only. Of roughly 50,000 clones listed, roughly 97% are singletons. This clonotype was obtained from a human donor in good health. The sequenced sample consisted of naive CD4+ T cells sorted from blood. The rearrangement links TRBV6-1 to TRBJ1-1; unclear D gene. CDR3 nucleotide sequence: TGTGCCCACAAGAGAGACCAGAACACTGAAGCTTTCTTT. Its translation is CAHKRDQNTEAFF.